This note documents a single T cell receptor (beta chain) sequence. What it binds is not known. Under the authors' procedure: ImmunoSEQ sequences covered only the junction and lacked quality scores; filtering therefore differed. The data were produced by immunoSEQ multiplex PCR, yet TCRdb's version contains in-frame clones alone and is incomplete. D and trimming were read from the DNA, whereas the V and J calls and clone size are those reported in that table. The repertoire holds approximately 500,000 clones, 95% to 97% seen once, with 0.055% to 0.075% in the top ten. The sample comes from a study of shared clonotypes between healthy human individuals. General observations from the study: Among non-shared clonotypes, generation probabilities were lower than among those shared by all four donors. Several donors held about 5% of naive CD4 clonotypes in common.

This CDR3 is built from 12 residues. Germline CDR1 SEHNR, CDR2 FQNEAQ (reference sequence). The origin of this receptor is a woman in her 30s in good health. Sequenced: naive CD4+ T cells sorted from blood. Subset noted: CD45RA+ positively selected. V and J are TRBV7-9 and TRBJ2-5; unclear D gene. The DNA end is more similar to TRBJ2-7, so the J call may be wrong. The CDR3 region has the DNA TGTGCCAGCAGCAATAAAATCTACGAGCAGTACTTC. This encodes CASSNKIYEQYF.